These 32 T cell receptor beta chains originate from one sample sequenced in a study of blood T cell repertoires in COVID-19. Only in-frame clones appear in the TCRdb table, and some are missing; sequencing was by immunoSEQ multiplex PCR. This sample yields nearly 400,000 clones, of which over 85% are seen a single time; around 1.7% belongs to the top ten. Sequencing was done on a sample of PBMCs or T cells enriched from blood (not recorded which). These receptors all stem from a woman aged 25-40 years who had recovered from COVID-19.

The chain links TRBV19 to TRBJ2-7; D call uncertain. The CDR3 is made up of 14 amino acids. In germline, CDR1 is LNHDA, CDR2 SQIVND (reference sequence). Deletions cut 4 bases from V and 2 bases from J, with 12 bases between. The CDR3 reads CASSTPLKPYEQYF. In DNA form, the CDR3 reads TGTGCCAGTAGTACTCCTCTCAAGCCCTACGAGCAGTACTTC.

This chain joins TRBV11-3 and TRBJ2-1, with a tentative D call TRBD2 (5 bases). The CDR3 runs 13 residues. V lost 6 bases and J lost 9, with 15 bases in between. In germline, CDR1 is SGHNT, CDR2 YENEEA. For the CDR3, the DNA is TGTGCCAGCAGTCGTATACGAGGGAGTGAGCAGTTCTTC. It encodes CASSRIRGSEQFF.

This chain links TRBV12-3 or TRBV12-4 with TRBJ1-1; possibly TRBD1 for D (5 bases). This CDR3 has 12 amino acids. Trimming pared 3 bases from V and 11 bases from J, leaving 13 bases between. In DNA form, the CDR3 reads TGTGCCAGCAGTTTCGACAACGCAGGGGCTTTCTTT. This sequence encodes CASSFDNAGAFF.

This clone is a singleton in its sample. The CDR3 DNA is TGCGCCAGCGGGGTTGGCCTAGCGGGGAACACCGGGGAGCTGTTTTTT. This codes for CASGVGLAGNTGELFF. This chain links TRBV5-1 with TRBJ2-2; 8 positions match TRBD2. Germline CDR1 is SGHRS and CDR2 is YFSETQ. The V gene end was trimmed by 7 bases and the J gene end by 1 base; junction bases not matched to a gene: 9. This CDR3 is 16 amino acids long. The full variable domain, with the rest looked up from reference TRBV5-1 and TRBJ2-2, is KAGVTQTPRYLIKTRGQQVTLSCSPISGHRSVSWYQQTPGQGLQFLFEYFSETQRNKGNFPGRFSGRQFSNSRSEMNVSTLELGDSALYLCASGVGLAGNTGELFFGEGSRLTVL.

In this sample, this clone turned up once. For the CDR3, the DNA is TGTGCCAGCAGTTTTTTAGGCGGAGGACCTAGCAATCAGCCCCAGCATTTT. Amino acid sequence: CASSFLGGGPSNQPQHF. The V gene is TRBV28, the J gene TRBJ1-5; D is unclear. The CDR3 is 17 amino acids. The ends were cut back, 3 bases at V and 0 bases at J, with 15 bases in the middle. The germline V gene has CDR1 MDHEN and CDR2 SYDVKM.

V and J are TRBV7-3 and TRBJ2-5; D is perhaps TRBD2 (5 bases). Germline CDR1 reads SGHTA; CDR2 reads FQGTGA. Trimming left V 0 bases short and J 4 bases short, with 12 bases between. This CDR3 is 15 amino acids long. The chain's CDR3 is CASSLTGSGAETQYF. CDR3 in DNA: TGTGCCAGCAGCTTAACTGGAAGCGGAGCAGAGACCCAGTACTTC.

This sequence joins TRBV18 and TRBJ1-2; D remains ambiguous. The CDR3 totals 13 residues. With 3 bases removed from V and 1 base from J, the gap between germline ends came to 6 bases. CDR1 is KGHSH and CDR2 is LQKENI in the germline V gene. The CDR3 protein is CASSPGNNYGYTF. Here the CDR3 DNA reads TGTGCCAGCTCACCCGGGAATAACTATGGCTACACCTTC.

The chain uses TRBV18 and TRBJ1-5; unclear D gene. V lost 3 bases and J lost 6, with 15 bases in between. The CDR3 runs to 15 residues. Germline V gene data show CDR1 as KGHSH and CDR2 as LQKENI. This CDR3 reads CASSPSPPPSQPQHF. The CDR3 region has the DNA TGTGCCAGCTCACCTTCCCCTCCTCCCAGTCAGCCCCAGCATTTT. The full variable domain, in which reference TRBV18 and TRBJ1-5 provide the parts outside the CDR3, is NAGVMQNPRHLVRRRGQEARLRCSPMKGHSHVYWYRQLPEEGLKFMVYLQKENIIDESGMPKERFSAEFPKEGPSILRIQQVVRGDSAAYFCASSPSPPPSQPQHFGDGTRLSIL.

This sequence joins TRBV12-5 and TRBJ2-1, with 9 bases aligning to TRBD2. The germline CDR1 and CDR2 sequences are LGHNT and FRNRAP. With V trimmed by 0 bases and J by 7 bases, 4 bases remained unmatched. This CDR3 spans 15 amino acids. This chain's CDR3 is CASGLVPSGMNEQFF. CDR3 nucleotides: TGTGCTAGTGGTTTGGTCCCTAGCGGGATGAATGAGCAGTTCTTC.

This clone appeared once. The V and J genes are TRBV10-3 and TRBJ2-5; perhaps TRBD1 as D (5 bases). The CDR3 is 14 amino acids. Germline V gene sequence: CDR1 ENHRY, CDR2 SYGVKD. Trimming cost V 6 bases and J 2 bases, with 13 bases left between them. CDR3 nucleotides: TGTGCCATCAGAGAGACAGCAACTCAAGAGACCCAGTACTTC. This translates into CAIRETATQETQYF.

The chain joins TRBV10-3 to TRBJ1-2; D may be TRBD1 (6 bases). The germline gives CDR1 ENHRY, CDR2 SYGVKD. V lost 6 bases and J 5 bases, leaving 10 bases between the germline ends. The CDR3 is made up of 12 amino acids. The CDR3 loop is CAISLQGYGYTF. The DNA for the CDR3 is TGTGCCATCAGCTTACAGGGATATGGCTACACCTTC.

The gene calls are TRBV4-1 and TRBJ2-3, with a weak D call TRBD2 (5 bases). V lost 4 bases and J lost 1, with 9 bases in between. The CDR3 extends over 14 amino acids. Germline CDR1 reads MGHRA; CDR2 reads YSYEKL. CDR3 sequence: CASSRERGTDTQYF. CDR3 in DNA: TGCGCCAGCAGCCGGGAGAGAGGCACAGATACGCAGTATTTT.

This chain links TRBV5-1 with TRBJ1-3; D remains unclear. Trimming removed 0 bases from V and 2 bases from J, with 12 bases in between. The CDR3 loop spans 16 amino acids. CDR1 and CDR2 from the germline V gene are SGHRS and YFSETQ. The CDR3 sequence is CASSLGTFLAGNTIYF. Here the CDR3 DNA reads TGCGCCAGCAGCTTGGGTACTTTTTTGGCTGGAAACACCATATATTTT. The full variable domain, completed using reference TRBV5-1 and TRBJ1-3, is KAGVTQTPRYLIKTRGQQVTLSCSPISGHRSVSWYQQTPGQGLQFLFEYFSETQRNKGNFPGRFSGRQFSNSRSEMNVSTLELGDSALYLCASSLGTFLAGNTIYFGEGSWLTVV.

As regards this clone: Other nucleotide sequences from this sample produce the same CDR3. CDR3 nucleotide sequence: TGTGCCAGCAGCGTGAGCGGGGTGAACACTGAAGCTTTCTTT. This translates into CASSVSGVNTEAFF. The chain has TRBV9 and TRBJ1-1; D is undetermined. Germline V lookup: CDR1 SGDLS, CDR2 YYNGEE. This CDR3 is built from 14 residues. V lost 2 bases, J lost 0 bases, and 8 bases lay in between. The complete variable domain, with remaining parts taken from reference TRBV9 and TRBJ1-1, reads DSGVTQTPKHLITATGQRVTLRCSPRSGDLSVYWYQQSLDQGLQFLIQYYNGEERAKGNILERFSAQQFPDLHSELNLSSLELGDSALYFCASSVSGVNTEAFFGQGTRLTVV.

The chain is built from TRBV7-2 and TRBJ1-1; tentatively, D is TRBD1 (6 bases). V lost 6 bases, J lost 2 bases, and 19 bases lay in between. The CDR3 is made up of 16 amino acids. From germline, CDR1 is SGHTA and CDR2 FQGNSA. The CDR3: CASSWQGPRINTEAFF. CDR3 coding DNA: TGTGCCAGCAGTTGGCAGGGGCCTCGAATCAACACTGAAGCTTTCTTT. The whole variable domain, filled in from reference TRBV7-2 and TRBJ1-1, reads GAGVSQSPSNKVTEKGKDVELRCDPISGHTALYWYRQSLGQGLEFLIYFQGNSAPDKSGLPSDRFSAERTGGSVSTLTIQRTQQEDSAVYLCASSWQGPRINTEAFFGQGTRLTVV.

The rearrangement uses TRBV6-5 and TRBJ1-6; D is uncertain. Germline values: CDR1 MNHEY, CDR2 SVGAGI. The CDR3 is 14 amino acids. V lost 2 bases, J lost 6 bases, and 8 bases lay in between. CDR3 coding DNA: TGTGCCAGCAGTTACCCTGGAGTTAATTCACCCCTCCACTTT. It codes for CASSYPGVNSPLHF.

The J gene is TRBJ2-2, the V gene TRBV5-6; TRBD2 aligns across 7 bases. CDR1 is SGHDT, CDR2 YYEEEE, per germline. The CDR3 is made up of 16 amino acids. V lost 2 bases and J lost 5; bases outside the gene matches: 9. The CDR3 protein is CASSFSGGRGTGELFF. CDR3 nucleotide sequence: TGTGCCAGCAGCTTCAGTGGCGGGAGAGGAACCGGGGAGCTGTTTTTT.

V gene TRBV28 combines with J gene TRBJ2-1; D might be TRBD2 (5 bases). This CDR3 is 15 amino acids long. V lost 6 bases and J lost 5, with 17 bases in between. Germline CDR1 and CDR2: MDHEN and SYDVKM. The CDR3 bases are TGTGCCAGCAGGCCCCTAGGGAGACAAAACAATGAGCAGTTCTTC. It translates to CASRPLGRQNNEQFF.

V and J are TRBV24-1 and TRBJ2-1; 7 bases fit TRBD1. The trim removed 4 bases at V and 5 bases at J, leaving 7 bases unmatched. Germline CDR1 reads KGHDR; CDR2 reads SFDVKD. The CDR3 has 15 residues. CDR3 DNA: TGTGCCACCAGTGACCCAGGGGGACAGCACAATGAGCAGTTCTTC. Translation gives CATSDPGGQHNEQFF.

The J gene is TRBJ1-6, the V gene TRBV4-1; D gene uncertain. This CDR3 region has 15 residues. Looked up from germline, CDR1 is MGHRA and CDR2 is YSYEKL. Between the trimmed V and J ends, which lost 1 base and 7 bases, there was a span of 11 bases. The CDR3 region is CASSQVRGFNSPLHF. In DNA, the CDR3 is TGCGCCAGCAGCCAAGTTCGGGGTTTCAATTCACCCCTCCACTTT.

The chain uses TRBV28 and TRBJ2-5, with a weak D call TRBD1 (5 bases). Trimming pared 2 bases from V and 1 base from J, leaving 8 bases between. The length of the CDR3 is 14 residues. Germline CDR1 is MDHEN and CDR2 is SYDVKM. CDR3: CASSLPDSQETQYF. In DNA form, the CDR3 reads TGTGCCAGCAGTTTACCCGACAGCCAAGAGACCCAGTACTTC.

In regard to this clone: The junction departs from the called germline gene at one end, perhaps through a read error. The CDR3 DNA reads as TGTGCCAGCAGTCAATTGACAGGGTGGTACGAGCAGTACTTC. This sequence encodes CASSQLTGWYEQYF. The V gene is TRBV16, the J gene TRBJ2-7; 7 nucleotides agree with TRBD1. CDR3 length: 14 amino acids. Per germline, CDR1 KGHSY and CDR2 FQNENV.

The chain employs TRBV7-2 and TRBJ2-3; 12 bases match TRBD2. CDR1 is SGHTA and CDR2 is FQGNSA in the germline V gene. The CDR3 is 15 residues long. V shed 4 bases, J shed 4 bases, and the junction held 3 bases outside the gene matches. In nucleotides, the CDR3 is TGTGCCAGCAGCTCTCTAGCGGGAGGGCCAGATACGCAGTATTTT. Protein product: CASSSLAGGPDTQYF.

The J gene is TRBJ1-4, the V gene TRBV18; 8 nucleotides line up with TRBD1. CDR3 length: 17 amino acids. The ends lost 1 base at V and 1 base at J; junction bases unmatched: 5. Germline V CDR1 and CDR2: KGHSH, LQKENI. CDR3 in amino acids: CASSPQARGLTNEKLFF. The CDR3 DNA follows: TGTGCCAGCTCACCACAGGCCAGGGGGCTAACTAATGAAAAACTGTTTTTT.

This clone was picked up one time. The V call is TRBV9, the J call TRBJ1-2; 9 nucleotides line up with TRBD1. Germline V gene data show CDR1 as SGDLS and CDR2 as YYNGEE. After removal of 0 bases from V and 5 bases from J, the junction contained 2 bases not matched to a gene. The CDR3 is made up of 14 amino acids. CDR3 in DNA: TGTGCCAGCAGCGTAGCCGGGACAGGGTATGGCTACACCTTC. This gives the protein CASSVAGTGYGYTF.

The chain recombines TRBV29-1 with TRBJ2-7; tentatively, D is TRBD2 (5 bases). This CDR3 has 11 amino acids. CDR1 and CDR2 (germline): SQVTM, ANQGSEA. Trimming took off 6 bases at V and 4 bases at J, with 10 bases between the two ends. CDR3 DNA: TGCAGCGTCCGGGGTATGTACGAGCAGTACTTC. As protein: CSVRGMYEQYF.

The rearrangement joins TRBV2 to TRBJ1-6; 7 positions match TRBD1. The CDR3 is 15 amino acids. Unmatched junction bases numbered 7, after V lost 7 bases and J lost 4 bases. CDR1 is SNHLY and CDR2 is FYNNEI in the germline V gene. This chain's CDR3 is CASTETGSYNSPLHF. CDR3 in DNA: TGTGCCAGCACCGAGACAGGGTCTTATAATTCACCCCTCCACTTT.

This sequence joins TRBV13 and TRBJ2-7, with TRBD2 as a possible D gene (5 bases). Trimming pared 5 bases from V and 4 bases from J, leaving 15 bases between. The germline gives CDR1 PRHDT, CDR2 FYEKMQ (reference sequence). This CDR3 is built from 14 residues. The CDR3 DNA sequence: TGTGCCAGCAGCCATAACTGGGAGCAGTACGAGCAGTACTTC. It codes for CASSHNWEQYEQYF. The whole variable domain, remainder taken from reference TRBV13 and TRBJ2-7, is AAGVIQSPRHLIKEKRETATLKCYPIPRHDTVYWYQQGPGQDPQFLISFYEKMQSDKGSIPDRFSAQQFSDYHSELNMSSLELGDSALYFCASSHNWEQYEQYFGPGTRLTVT.

This clone came up a few times. The genes are TRBV2 and TRBJ1-6; a weak D match, TRBD1 (5 bases). The V gene's germline CDR1 is SNHLY and CDR2 FYNNEI. Trimming pared 2 bases from V and 4 bases from J, leaving 12 bases between. The CDR3 totals 16 residues. The CDR3 reads CASSEPGGAYNSPLHF. CDR3 in DNA: TGTGCCAGCAGTGAACCAGGCGGGGCGTATAATTCACCCCTCCACTTT. Filled out from reference TRBV2 and TRBJ1-6, the complete variable domain reads EPEVTQTPSHQVTQMGQEVILRCVPISNHLYFYWYRQILGQKVEFLVSFYNNEISEKSEIFDDQFSVERPDGSNFTLKIRSTKLEDSAMYFCASSEPGGAYNSPLHFGNGTRLTVT.

V and J are TRBV4-2 and TRBJ2-5; 9 bases are shared with TRBD1. CDR3 length: 15 amino acids. The germline CDR1 and CDR2 sequences are LGHNA and YNFKEQ. V shed 5 bases, J shed 1 base, and the junction held 5 bases outside the gene matches. CDR3 DNA sequence: TGTGCCAGCAGCACAAGACAGGGGGTCCAAGAGACCCAGTACTTC. Its translation is CASSTRQGVQETQYF.

The chain recombines TRBV27 with TRBJ2-1; 9 bases are a match to TRBD1. The V segment lost 2 bases and the J segment 8 bases; nucleotides outside the gene matches: 4. The CDR3 contains 14 residues. Germline CDR1 and CDR2: MNHEY and SMNVEV (reference sequence). The CDR3: CASSLGTGLDEQFF. The CDR3, as DNA: TGTGCCAGCAGTTTAGGGACAGGGTTGGATGAGCAGTTCTTC.

This clone was seen once. The CDR3 nucleotides are TGCGCCAGCAGCCAAGCGGGGTTAACGAACACCGGGGAGCTGTTTTTT. Translation gives CASSQAGLTNTGELFF. This chain connects TRBV5-1 to TRBJ2-2; 7 bases line up with TRBD2. This CDR3 is built from 16 residues. Germline V CDR1 and CDR2: SGHRS, YFSETQ. V lost 4 bases, J lost 0 bases, and 6 bases stayed unmatched.